These 28 T cell receptor beta chains share one sample of origin, sequenced in a study of T cell responses to AZD1222 COVID-19 vaccine. Sequencing was performed with immunoSEQ multiplex PCR; in TCRdb, only in-frame clones are kept and a portion is missing. The table lists roughly 100,000 clones, about 90% of them singletons. Here the sequenced sample was peripheral blood, taken on day 0 of AZD1222 vaccination. Receptors were obtained from an adult in good health.

The CDR3 here is CASSFQEGVGTIYF. CDR3 DNA sequence: TGTGCCAGCAGTTTCCAGGAGGGAGTTGGCACCATATATTTT. The chain is built from TRBV27 and TRBJ1-3; unclear D gene. The CDR3 totals 14 residues. From germline, CDR1 is MNHEY and CDR2 SMNVEV (reference sequence). Trimming took off 3 bases at V and 9 bases at J, with 15 bases between the two ends.

The chain links TRBV7-2 to TRBJ2-7, with 8 bases fitting TRBD2. Germline values: CDR1 SGHTA, CDR2 FQGNSA. The length of the CDR3 is 16 residues. The V and J ends lost 1 base and 0 bases, in that order; junction bases with no gene match: 5. CDR3 in amino acids: CASSLVAGGTSYEQYF. DNA of the CDR3: TGTGCCAGCAGCTTAGTGGCGGGAGGAACCTCCTACGAGCAGTACTTC.

This chain connects TRBV7-3 to TRBJ2-7; no clear D. V lost 3 bases, J lost 2 bases, and 11 bases lay in between. Germline V gene lookup returns CDR1 SGHTA and CDR2 FQGTGA. The CDR3 runs to 14 residues. DNA of the CDR3: TGTGCCAGCAGCTTCAACCAAGGACCCTACGAGCAGTACTTC. Amino acid sequence: CASSFNQGPYEQYF. Based on the CDR3 plus reference TRBV7-3 and TRBJ2-7, the full variable domain is GAGVSQTPSNKVTEKGKYVELRCDPISGHTALYWYRQSLGQGPEFLIYFQGTGAADDSGLPNDRFFAVRPEGSVSTLKIQRTERGDSAVYLCASSFNQGPYEQYFGPGTRLTVT.

V usage is TRBV11-3 and J usage is TRBJ2-1; TRBD1 or TRBD2 may be the D gene (5 bases each). The germline gives CDR1 SGHNT, CDR2 YENEEA. The CDR3 covers 14 residues. V shed 5 bases and J shed 5 bases, with 13 bases lying between them. CDR3 loop: CASSPSGANNEQFF. In nucleotides, the CDR3 is TGTGCCAGCAGCCCATCCGGGGCCAACAATGAGCAGTTCTTC.

J is TRBJ2-1 and V is TRBV5-4; 12 bases fit TRBD2. With 3 bases clipped from V and 3 bases from J, the junction kept 4 bases outside the gene matches. Germline CDR1 SGHNT, CDR2 YYREEE (reference sequence). The length of the CDR3 is 16 residues. CDR3 loop: CASSSGTSGHYNEQFF. The CDR3 DNA reads TGTGCCAGCAGCTCGGGGACTAGCGGGCACTACAATGAGCAGTTCTTC.

The CDR3 nucleotides are TGTGCCAGCAGTTACGACAGGGCTCGGGGTGAAGCTTTCTTT. Protein: CASSYDRARGEAFF. The rearrangement uses TRBV6-2 or TRBV6-3 and TRBJ1-1, with 7 bases lining up with TRBD1. Germline loops: CDR1 MNHEY, CDR2 SVGEGT. Losses at the gene ends were 2 bases for V and 7 bases for J; bases not matched to a gene: 7. This CDR3 spans 14 amino acids.

The chain is built from TRBV5-8 and TRBJ2-3; D remains unclear. Deletions cut 0 bases from V and 4 bases from J, with 15 bases between. The CDR3 loop spans 16 amino acids. Germline V lookup: CDR1 SGHTS, CDR2 YDEGEE. CDR3 nucleotides: TGTGCCAGCAGCTTGGGGGTGGGAATCATGGCAGATACGCAGTATTTT. Amino acids: CASSLGVGIMADTQYF.

The chain links TRBV11-2 to TRBJ2-3; unclear D gene. CDR3 length: 12 amino acids. Deletions cut 0 bases from V and 7 bases from J, with 5 bases between. The germline V gene encodes CDR1 SGHAT and CDR2 FQNNGV. The CDR3 spells CASSLEQNTQYF. The CDR3 DNA follows: TGTGCCAGCAGCTTAGAGCAAAATACGCAGTATTTT.

The rearrangement uses TRBV25-1 and TRBJ1-6; 8 positions match TRBD1. The CDR3 runs to 15 residues. CDR1 is MGHDK, CDR2 SYGVNS, per germline. The ends lost 4 bases at V and 8 bases at J; junction bases unmatched: 7. CDR3 DNA: TGTGCCAGCAGTGCCCCGACAGGGGATGATTCACCCCTCCACTTT. Its protein is CASSAPTGDDSPLHF.

CDR3 sequence (DNA): TGTGCCAGCAGTTTTAGAGGGGATGAGCAGTTCTTC. Amino acid sequence: CASSFRGDEQFF. The chain employs TRBV28 and TRBJ2-1; D may correspond to TRBD1 or TRBD2 (5 bases each). The V end lost 3 bases, the J end lost 8 bases, and 8 bases lay between the germline ends. In germline, CDR1 is MDHEN, CDR2 SYDVKM. The CDR3 spans 12 residues.

The genes are TRBV18 and TRBJ1-1; D is unclear. The CDR3 totals 13 residues. The germline V gene has CDR1 KGHSH and CDR2 LQKENI. V lost 2 bases, J lost 3 bases, and 7 bases lay in between. The CDR3, as DNA: TGTGCCAGCTCACCAAGGTCGGACACTGAAGCTTTCTTT. It specifies CASSPRSDTEAFF.

This sequence joins TRBV7-9 and TRBJ2-1; D may match TRBD1 or TRBD2 (5 bases each). CDR1 SEHNR and CDR2 FQNEAQ come from the germline V gene (reference sequence). This CDR3 comprises 15 residues. V gave up 3 bases and J gave up 4 bases, with 13 bases separating them. DNA for the CDR3: TGTGCCAGCAGCTTGGGTGGGGGTGAGTACAATGAGCAGTTCTTC. Amino acids: CASSLGGGEYNEQFF.

The genes are TRBV7-8 and TRBJ1-6; D uncertain. V lost 3 bases and J 6 bases, leaving 18 bases between the germline ends. This CDR3 spans 17 amino acids. Germline CDR1 SGHVS, CDR2 FQNEAQ. The CDR3 DNA reads TGTGCCAGCAGCTTTATCGAACAGCCAGGATTTAATTCACCCCTCCACTTT. This translates into CASSFIEQPGFNSPLHF.

This sequence joins TRBV18 and TRBJ2-7, with TRBD2 as a possible D gene (6 bases). V was pared by 0 bases and J by 3 bases, with 15 bases between. CDR3 length: 16 amino acids. Germline V gene sequence: CDR1 KGHSH, CDR2 LQKENI. CDR3 sequence: CASSPPEGKNLYEQYF. The CDR3 DNA reads as TGTGCCAGCTCACCACCGGAGGGGAAAAACCTCTACGAGCAGTACTTC.

This clone was counted once. The chain couples TRBV2 to TRBJ2-7; maybe TRBD2 (5 bases). This CDR3 is built from 14 residues. The ends were cut back, 4 bases at V and 7 bases at J, with 17 bases in the middle. Germline CDR1 and CDR2: SNHLY and FYNNEI. CDR3 DNA sequence: TGTGCCAGCAGTGCGGACTTCACCATGGGGGAGCAGTACTTC. This codes for CASSADFTMGEQYF.

The rearrangement uses TRBV7-2 and TRBJ2-1, with TRBD2 identical over 9 bases. CDR1 and CDR2 (germline): SGHTA, FQGNSA. V lost 3 bases to trimming and J lost 9 bases; unmatched junction nucleotides: 3. This CDR3 region has 13 residues. The CDR3 DNA reads as TGTGCCAGCAGCTTCGGCGGGAGGGGTGAGCAGTTCTTC. Protein sequence: CASSFGGRGEQFF. The complete variable domain, with remaining parts taken from reference TRBV7-2 and TRBJ2-1, reads GAGVSQSPSNKVTEKGKDVELRCDPISGHTALYWYRQSLGQGLEFLIYFQGNSAPDKSGLPSDRFSAERTGGSVSTLTIQRTQQEDSAVYLCASSFGGRGEQFFGPGTRLTVL.

This chain connects TRBV5-6 to TRBJ2-3; D perhaps matches TRBD2 (6 bases). V was cut by 4 bases and J by 4 bases, with 22 bases left in between. Germline values: CDR1 SGHDT, CDR2 YYEEEE. The CDR3 loop spans 17 amino acids. The DNA of the CDR3 is TGTGCCAGCAGCGGAACCCGGGACTTCTTTTTCGCAGATACGCAGTATTTT. Translated, it gives CASSGTRDFFFADTQYF.

The chain couples TRBV7-2 to TRBJ2-7; D may be TRBD2 (6 bases). V was pared by 3 bases and J by 1 base, with 10 bases between. Germline V gene lookup returns CDR1 SGHTA and CDR2 FQGNSA. The CDR3 contains 14 residues. CDR3 loop: CASSFTSGSYEQYF. DNA of the CDR3: TGTGCCAGCAGCTTTACCAGCGGGTCCTACGAGCAGTACTTC.

DNA of the CDR3: TGTGCCAGCAGTTTGAGCCTAAGACAAAGGAGGTACGAGCAGTACTTC. This encodes CASSLSLRQRRYEQYF. The V call is TRBV28, the J call TRBJ2-7, with a tentative D call TRBD2 (5 bases). The germline V gene encodes CDR1 MDHEN and CDR2 SYDVKM. V shed 3 bases and J shed 4 bases, with 19 bases lying between them. The CDR3 loop spans 16 amino acids.

The chain is built from TRBV10-3 and TRBJ2-7; 9 positions match TRBD2. Germline V gene data show CDR1 as ENHRY and CDR2 as SYGVKD. V gave up 2 bases and J gave up 4 bases; unmatched junction bases: 6. There are 15 residues in the CDR3. DNA of the CDR3: TGTGCCATCAGTGAGGTTAGCGGGAGAATATACGAGCAGTACTTC. This gives the protein CAISEVSGRIYEQYF.

The J gene is TRBJ2-7, the V gene TRBV4-3; D may be TRBD2 (6 bases). The CDR3 runs to 15 residues. The V gene's germline CDR1 is LGHNA and CDR2 YSLEER. With 0 bases removed from V and 2 bases from J, the gap between germline ends came to 11 bases. The CDR3 protein is CASSQETTRAYEQYF. The DNA of the CDR3 is TGCGCCAGCAGCCAAGAAACGACTAGGGCCTACGAGCAGTACTTC.

The CDR3 region is CASSPTGPNSPLHF. The CDR3 DNA is TGCGCCAGCAGCCCAACAGGGCCGAATTCACCCCTCCACTTT. The V call is TRBV23-1, the J call TRBJ1-6; D possibly corresponds to TRBD1 (6 bases). TRBV23-1 carries the ORF label, with uncertain function. V lost 6 bases, J lost 7 bases, and 13 bases lay in between. The CDR3 spans 14 residues.

This clone has only a few counts. CDR3 sequence reads: CATSDPHASGRTYEQYF. The CDR3, as DNA: TGTGCCACCAGTGACCCCCACGCAAGCGGGCGCACCTACGAGCAGTACTTC. The chain recombines TRBV24-1 with TRBJ2-7, with D possibly matching TRBD2 (6 bases). The CDR3 contains 17 residues. Between the trimmed V and J ends, which lost 4 bases and 2 bases, there was a span of 20 bases. Germline loops: CDR1 KGHDR, CDR2 SFDVKD.

V gene TRBV18 combines with J gene TRBJ2-5, with D possibly matching TRBD1 (5 bases). Trimming took 3 bases from V and 3 from J, leaving 8 bases between them. The CDR3 runs to 13 residues. Per germline, CDR1 KGHSH and CDR2 LQKENI. The CDR3 sequence: CASSPTAKETQYF. The CDR3 DNA sequence: TGTGCCAGCTCACCGACAGCAAAAGAGACCCAGTACTTC. The whole variable domain, remainder taken from reference TRBV18 and TRBJ2-5, is NAGVMQNPRHLVRRRGQEARLRCSPMKGHSHVYWYRQLPEEGLKFMVYLQKENIIDESGMPKERFSAEFPKEGPSILRIQQVVRGDSAAYFCASSPTAKETQYFGPGTRLLVL.

This sequence joins TRBV18 and TRBJ2-1, with 10 bases aligning to TRBD1. This CDR3 is built from 16 residues. In germline, CDR1 is KGHSH, CDR2 LQKENI. Losses at the gene ends were 3 bases for V and 9 bases for J; bases not matched to a gene: 11. In DNA form, the CDR3 reads TGTGCCAGCTCACCTAATGACAGGGGGCGATCGGGTGAGCAGTTCTTC. As protein: CASSPNDRGRSGEQFF.

The rearrangement links TRBV7-2 to TRBJ1-5, with D unclear. Germline V gene lookup returns CDR1 SGHTA and CDR2 FQGNSA. The V end was cut by 4 bases, the J end by 0 bases, with 7 bases between. CDR3 size: 14 residues. The CDR3 sequence: CASSSRHSNQPQHF. As DNA, the CDR3 is TGTGCCAGCAGCTCCCGTCATAGCAATCAGCCCCAGCATTTT.

V usage is TRBV7-2 and J usage is TRBJ2-7, with D maybe TRBD2 (6 bases). The CDR3 loop spans 15 amino acids. The germline gives CDR1 SGHTA, CDR2 FQGNSA. V shed 1 base and J shed 3 bases, with 13 bases lying between them. The CDR3 region has the DNA TGTGCCAGCAGCTTAGAGGTCCCTAGCGTCTACGAGCAGTACTTC. As protein: CASSLEVPSVYEQYF.

V is TRBV5-1 and J is TRBJ2-5; the D gene is possibly TRBD2 (5 bases). The germline gives CDR1 SGHRS, CDR2 YFSETQ. This CDR3 has 15 residues. The V end lost 0 bases, the J end lost 3 bases, and 12 bases lay between the germline ends. The DNA of the CDR3 is TGCGCCAGCAGCTTGGGAGTCGGGGTTGAAGAGACCCAGTACTTC. This gives the protein CASSLGVGVEETQYF.